Below are 12 T cell receptor beta chains sequenced from a single sample in a study of OX40 agonist ivuxolimab in advanced cancers. The method behind the library was the immunoSEQ multiplex PCR assay. TCRdb stores this immuneACCESS table with in-frame sequences only. Part of the clones is absent; in the studies checked, under half of the shortfall reflects unresolved V genes, and no reason is known for the rest. This sample is represented by about 70,000 clones; 70% to 90% of them were singletons. Approximately 2.1% of the sample is taken by the ten largest. The specimen comprised CD4+ or CD8+ T cells sorted from blood, sampled in a trial of the OX40 agonist ivuxolimab. The receptors originated from an adult with an advanced solid tumor such as melanoma, head and neck, liver or kidney cancer.

The chain is built from TRBV7-2 and TRBJ1-1, with a possible D match to TRBD1 (5 bases). The CDR3 extends over 15 amino acids. The V and J ends lost 4 bases and 1 base respectively, with 13 bases between them. Germline V gene data show CDR1 as SGHTA and CDR2 as FQGNSA. This CDR3 is CASSSQGTANTEAFF. The CDR3 DNA sequence: TGTGCCAGCAGCTCCCAAGGGACGGCGAACACTGAAGCTTTCTTT.

The J gene is TRBJ2-3, the V gene TRBV28; 11 positions match TRBD2. The germline V gene has CDR1 MDHEN and CDR2 SYDVKM. The V and J ends lost 5 bases and 5 bases, in that order; junction bases with no gene match: 6. This CDR3 region has 15 residues. CDR3 nucleotides: TGTGCCAGCAGTCATAGCGGGGGGGCCGGAGATACGCAGTATTTT. Translated, it gives CASSHSGGAGDTQYF.

The chain couples TRBV6-4 to TRBJ1-1; D is ambiguous. CDR1 is MRHNA, CDR2 SNTAGT, per germline. With 6 bases removed from V and 0 bases from J, the gap between germline ends came to 11 bases. This CDR3 comprises 14 residues. CDR3 residues: CASSPGGMNTEAFF. The CDR3 DNA reads as TGTGCCAGCAGCCCAGGAGGAATGAACACTGAAGCTTTCTTT.

V is TRBV7-3 and J is TRBJ2-3; TRBD2 matches at 10 bases. Germline trimming cut 3 bases from V and 5 bases from J; bases unmatched to any gene: 14. This CDR3 spans 18 amino acids. In germline, CDR1 is SGHTA, CDR2 FQGTGA. The CDR3, as DNA: TGTGCCAGCAGCTTTTCGGCCGGGCTAGCGGGGGATCAAGATACGCAGTATTTT. As protein: CASSFSAGLAGDQDTQYF.

V usage is TRBV9 and J usage is TRBJ2-1, with D possibly being TRBD1 (5 bases). Trimming took off 3 bases at V and 7 bases at J, with 20 bases between the two ends. The CDR3 extends over 16 amino acids. Germline V gene lookup returns CDR1 SGDLS and CDR2 YYNGEE. The CDR3: CASSAPGFIGVNEQFF. CDR3 DNA: TGTGCCAGCAGCGCTCCAGGTTTCATAGGGGTAAATGAGCAGTTCTTC.

This sequence joins TRBV5-8 and TRBJ1-5, with D uncertain. The CDR3 sequence is 15 residues long. Trimming shortened V by 2 bases and J by 5 bases, and 14 bases separated the two germline ends. Germline assignment: CDR1 SGHTS and CDR2 YDEGEE. The CDR3 coding sequence is TGTGCCAGCAGCTTCAGAGGGAGGGTAGATCAGCCCCAGCATTTT. It is translated as CASSFRGRVDQPQHF.

V gene TRBV7-8 combines with J gene TRBJ1-6; D unclear. V was pared by 3 bases and J by 10 bases, with 7 bases between. Germline V gene data show CDR1 as SGHVS and CDR2 as FQNEAQ. CDR3 length equals 12 residues. The CDR3 nucleotides are TGTGCCAGCAGCTTTGCGGAATCACCCCTCCACTTT. Translated: CASSFAESPLHF.

The chain carries TRBV9 and TRBJ2-3, with unresolved D. Trimming took 1 base from V and 3 from J, leaving 18 bases between them. Germline V lookup: CDR1 SGDLS, CDR2 YYNGEE. This CDR3 spans 17 amino acids. The CDR3: CASSVSPPGVGTDTQYF. The CDR3 bases are TGTGCCAGCAGCGTATCCCCCCCAGGAGTAGGAACAGATACGCAGTATTTT.

The genes are TRBV9 and TRBJ2-2, with 14 bases lining up with TRBD2. The CDR3 length is 17 residues. The V gene end was trimmed by 4 bases and the J gene end by 5 bases; junction bases not matched to a gene: 7. Germline CDR1 reads SGDLS; CDR2 reads YYNGEE. The CDR3 loop is CASSRGLAGGGTGELFF. DNA for the CDR3: TGTGCCAGCAGCCGCGGACTAGCGGGAGGCGGAACCGGGGAGCTGTTTTTT.

This clone was seen a single time. The rearrangement links TRBV5-1 to TRBJ2-2; the D gene is possibly TRBD1 (6 bases). Germline V CDR1 and CDR2: SGHRS, YFSETQ. The germline V and J ends were trimmed by 4 bases and 4 bases, with 14 bases remaining between them. There are 15 residues in the CDR3. The CDR3 sequence: CASSLDSPGTGELFF. The CDR3 bases are TGCGCCAGCAGCCTGGACAGTCCGGGCACCGGGGAGCTGTTTTTT.

This chain joins TRBV7-2 and TRBJ2-2; D is ambiguous. The V gene's germline CDR1 is SGHTA and CDR2 FQGNSA. V lost 1 base to trimming and J lost 9 bases, with 9 bases between them. The CDR3 covers 13 residues. The CDR3 DNA follows: TGTGCCAGCAGCTTAGGGAAACACCGGGAGCTGTTTTTT. This translates into CASSLGKHRELFF.

The V gene is TRBV11-1, the J gene TRBJ1-1; 7 nucleotides agree with TRBD1. The CDR3 has 17 residues. Trimming took 5 bases from V and 5 from J; bases not matched to a gene: 17. Germline CDR1 reads SGHAT; CDR2 reads FQDESV (reference sequence). The CDR3 nucleotides are TGTGCCAGCAGCCCCCGACAGGGCCCAGCGGGTAGAACTGAAGCTTTCTTT. This codes for CASSPRQGPAGRTEAFF.